This passage covers 31 T cell receptor beta chains from one sample sequenced in a study of cytomegalovirus exposure and HLA in healthy donors. Amplification used 60 Vbeta primers and 13 Jbeta primers. Clones were sequenced by immunoSEQ multiplex PCR, and TCRdb holds only the in-frame ones, with some missing. The sample has over 150,000 clones, nearly 80% seen once; the top ten hold over 10%. The sample taken for sequencing was PBMCs. Receptors originate from a man aged 25-45 years in good health and CMV-seropositive.

This chain joins TRBV5-6 and TRBJ2-1; D is possibly TRBD2 (5 bases). CDR1 is SGHDT and CDR2 is YYEEEE in the germline V gene. The CDR3 loop spans 18 amino acids. V lost 2 bases and J lost 0, with 18 bases in between. CDR3 sequence reads: CASSLNGRRRVSYNEQFF. As DNA, the CDR3 is TGTGCCAGCAGCTTAAATGGACGCAGGCGGGTCTCCTACAATGAGCAGTTCTTC.

This rearrangement joins TRBV5-1 to TRBJ2-3, with 7 bases identical to TRBD2. V was clipped by 3 bases and J by 1 base; unmatched bases: 5. The V gene's germline CDR1 is SGHRS and CDR2 YFSETQ. The CDR3 length is 15 residues. CDR3 sequence: CASSSGGGGTDTQYF. CDR3 bases: TGCGCCAGCAGCTCGGGGGGAGGTGGCACAGATACGCAGTATTTT.

The chain recombines TRBV28 with TRBJ1-1, with D unclear. This CDR3 spans 12 amino acids. Deletions cut 7 bases from V and 7 bases from J, with 13 bases between. Germline CDR1 MDHEN, CDR2 SYDVKM. For the CDR3, the DNA is TGTGCCAGCATGAGCACGGTCGGTGAAGCTTTCTTT. It translates to CASMSTVGEAFF.

This chain connects TRBV27 to TRBJ1-5, with D unclear. V lost 1 base and J lost 4, with 5 bases in between. CDR1 MNHEY and CDR2 SMNVEV come from the germline V gene (reference sequence). The CDR3 contains 13 residues. This CDR3 is CASSLFLNQPQHF. CDR3 coding DNA: TGTGCCAGCAGTTTATTCTTGAATCAGCCCCAGCATTTT.

CDR3 amino acids: CASSMSGIDGYTF. The CDR3 DNA is TGTGCCAGTAGTATGTCCGGGATCGACGGCTACACCTTC. The chain combines TRBV19 with TRBJ1-2, with D uncertain. The CDR3 length is 13 residues. Trimming pared 3 bases from V and 8 bases from J, leaving 13 bases between. Germline V CDR1 and CDR2: LNHDA, SQIVND (reference sequence).

The rearrangement joins TRBV7-3 to TRBJ2-7; 14 nucleotides line up with TRBD2. This CDR3 contains 15 residues. V lost 5 bases and J lost 4; bases outside the gene matches: 4. Germline V gene lookup returns CDR1 SGHTA and CDR2 FQGTGA. This CDR3 reads CASSQGTSGSYEQYF. Here the CDR3 DNA reads TGTGCCAGCAGCCAAGGGACTAGCGGGAGTTACGAGCAGTACTTC.

The gene calls are TRBV15 and TRBJ1-2; D not resolved. The CDR3 has 14 amino acids. V was shortened by 3 bases and J by 4 bases, with 12 bases between the two germline ends. Germline V gene data show CDR1 as LNHNV and CDR2 as YYDKDF (reference sequence). CDR3 amino acids: CATSRASPFYGYTF. CDR3 nucleotide sequence: TGTGCCACCAGCAGGGCATCGCCATTCTATGGCTACACCTTC.

This clone was counted only a few times. V and J are TRBV9 and TRBJ2-7, with a tentative D call TRBD2 (5 bases). V was shortened by 0 bases and J by 6 bases, with 19 bases between the two germline ends. This CDR3 contains 16 residues. In germline, CDR1 is SGDLS, CDR2 YYNGEE. CDR3: CASSVGPSRVRSEQYF. In DNA form, the CDR3 reads TGTGCCAGCAGCGTAGGGCCTAGCCGGGTCCGCAGCGAGCAGTACTTC.

This clone was recorded once. The V and J genes are TRBV4-2 and TRBJ1-2; possibly TRBD1 for D (5 bases). This CDR3 spans 16 amino acids. Trimming left V 5 bases short and J 1 base short, with 17 bases between. Germline V CDR1 and CDR2: LGHNA, YNFKEQ. CDR3 DNA sequence: TGTGCCAGCAGCTCAAGCGGGGGTGGGGTTAACTATGGCTACACCTTC. Amino acid sequence: CASSSSGGGVNYGYTF.

The chain carries TRBV28 and TRBJ2-7; tentative D call: TRBD1 (7 bases). The CDR3 has 16 amino acids. CDR1 and CDR2 (germline): MDHEN, SYDVKM. The V gene lost 6 bases and the J gene lost 5 bases, with 23 bases spanning the gap. The CDR3 reads CASRSTGGTVHHEQYF. The CDR3 DNA reads as TGTGCCAGCAGGAGTACTGGGGGGACAGTTCATCACGAGCAGTACTTC.

The chain has TRBV4-1 and TRBJ2-1; D is ambiguous. Per germline, CDR1 MGHRA and CDR2 YSYEKL. The V end was cut by 5 bases, the J end by 0 bases, with 8 bases between. This CDR3 comprises 14 residues. CDR3: CASSETVSYNEQFF. The CDR3 coding sequence is TGCGCCAGCAGCGAAACTGTCTCCTACAATGAGCAGTTCTTC.

This clone appeared a single time. This chain connects TRBV9 to TRBJ2-7; possible D gene TRBD1, 5 bases. V was shortened by 0 bases and J by 0 bases, with 10 bases between the two germline ends. The CDR3 contains 15 residues. Germline-derived CDR1 and CDR2 are SGDLS and YYNGEE. CDR3 in DNA: TGTGCCAGCAGCGTAGCTACAGGAAGCTCCTACGAGCAGTACTTC. Translation: CASSVATGSSYEQYF.

The J gene is TRBJ2-7, the V gene TRBV4-2; 9 bases agree with TRBD2. V was clipped by 6 bases and J by 6 bases; unmatched bases: 15. The CDR3 loop spans 16 amino acids. The germline V gene has CDR1 LGHNA and CDR2 YNFKEQ. In DNA, the CDR3 is TGTGCCAGCAGAAAGACCTGGGGTAGCGGGAGTTCCGAGCAGTACTTC. Translated, it gives CASRKTWGSGSSEQYF.

This clone showed up just once. This chain links TRBV7-3 with TRBJ2-2, with D perhaps TRBD1 (5 bases). The CDR3 spans 14 residues. Germline CDR1 reads SGHTA; CDR2 reads FQGTGA. Trimming removed 5 bases from V and 5 bases from J, with 12 bases in between. CDR3 amino acids: CASSPYRTTGELFF. In DNA form, the CDR3 reads TGTGCCAGCAGCCCGTACCGGACAACCGGGGAGCTGTTTTTT. The full variable domain, rest sourced from reference TRBV7-3 and TRBJ2-2, is GAGVSQTPSNKVTEKGKYVELRCDPISGHTALYWYRQSLGQGPEFLIYFQGTGAADDSGLPNDRFFAVRPEGSVSTLKIQRTERGDSAVYLCASSPYRTTGELFFGEGSRLTVL.

The gene calls are TRBV7-9 and TRBJ2-1; D is ambiguous. V lost 5 bases, J lost 8 bases, and 13 bases lay in between. This CDR3 has 13 residues. Germline loops: CDR1 SEHNR, CDR2 FQNEAQ (reference sequence). The CDR3 DNA reads as TGTGCCAGCAGCCCGTCTGGGCATGATGAGCAGTTCTTC. Protein sequence: CASSPSGHDEQFF.

The chain is built from TRBV5-1 and TRBJ1-1; 10 positions agree with TRBD1. The germline CDR1 and CDR2 sequences are SGHRS and YFSETQ. The CDR3 is 16 amino acids. Unmatched junction bases numbered 7, after V lost 0 bases and J lost 5 bases. CDR3 sequence reads: CASSLGMTGGGTEAFF. The CDR3 bases are TGCGCCAGCAGCTTGGGGATGACAGGGGGCGGGACTGAAGCTTTCTTT.

Here the CDR3 DNA reads TGTGCCATCAGTGAGTCGGCGACACGGATATCTAGCACAGATACGCAGTATTTT. As protein: CAISESATRISSTDTQYF. This rearrangement joins TRBV10-3 to TRBJ2-3; D is ambiguous. Trimming cost V 0 bases and J 0 bases, with 16 bases left between them. Germline V gene sequence: CDR1 ENHRY, CDR2 SYGVKD. The CDR3 sequence is 18 residues long.

The genes are TRBV9 and TRBJ2-1, with D perhaps TRBD2 (5 bases). The CDR3 has 13 amino acids. Deletions cut 3 bases from V and 7 bases from J, with 11 bases between. Germline loops: CDR1 SGDLS, CDR2 YYNGEE. The CDR3: CASSAEDWNEQFF. CDR3 nucleotide sequence: TGTGCCAGCAGCGCCGAGGACTGGAATGAGCAGTTCTTC.

The chain combines TRBV28 with TRBJ1-4, with 10 positions matching TRBD1. J was trimmed by 5 bases and V by 1 base; bases with no gene match: 13. The CDR3 totals 19 residues. In germline, CDR1 is MDHEN, CDR2 SYDVKM. DNA for the CDR3: TGTGCCAGCAGTTTATTACCTACGGGACAGGGGATGAGAAATGAAAAACTGTTTTTT. It encodes CASSLLPTGQGMRNEKLFF.

This clone has a handful of counts. This chain joins TRBV4-1 and TRBJ2-3, with 12 bases matching TRBD2. The CDR3 has 19 amino acids. Germline loops: CDR1 MGHRA, CDR2 YSYEKL. The V segment lost 1 base and the J segment 1 base; nucleotides outside the gene matches: 9. In DNA form, the CDR3 reads TGCGCCAGCAGCCAAGGATTCCTAGCGGGAGGGCCCGGCACAGATACGCAGTATTTT. Residues: CASSQGFLAGGPGTDTQYF.

This sequence joins TRBV7-8 and TRBJ1-2; D not resolved. Germline lookup yields CDR1 SGHVS and CDR2 FQNEAQ. This CDR3 has 14 amino acids. Trimming removed 7 bases at V and 3 bases at J, with 15 bases between. CDR3 in DNA: TGTGCCAGCACCCCGTCGGAACTAGACTATGGCTACACCTTC. Translating gives CASTPSELDYGYTF. Full variable domain (outside the CDR3, taken from reference TRBV7-8 and TRBJ1-2): GAGVSQSPRYKVAKRGQDVALRCDPISGHVSLFWYQQALGQGPEFLTYFQNEAQLDKSGLPSDRFFAERPEGSVSTLKIQRTQQEDSAVYLCASTPSELDYGYTFGSGTRLTVV.

J is TRBJ1-2 and V is TRBV2, with D unresolved. CDR3 length: 14 residues. V was pared by 0 bases and J by 6 bases, with 11 bases between. Germline CDR1 and CDR2: SNHLY and FYNNEI. CDR3 DNA sequence: TGTGCCAGCAGTGAAGCTTGGGCAGACAATGGCTACACCTTC. Encoded protein: CASSEAWADNGYTF.

The chain combines TRBV7-8 with TRBJ2-7, with D uncertain. Germline V CDR1 and CDR2: SGHVS, FQNEAQ. The CDR3 is made up of 12 amino acids. The germline V and J ends were trimmed by 1 base and 8 bases, with 9 bases remaining between them. CDR3 sequence (DNA): TGTGCCAGCAGCTTAGGGAGAGAAAAGCAGTACTTC. It yields the protein CASSLGREKQYF.

The chain recombines TRBV7-9 with TRBJ2-7; TRBD2 agrees at 12 bases. The length of the CDR3 is 14 residues. In germline, CDR1 is SEHNR, CDR2 FQNEAQ (reference sequence). The ends lost 2 bases at V and 8 bases at J; junction bases unmatched: 4. The CDR3, as DNA: TGTGCCAGCAGCTTAAGCCTAGCGGGAGGGAAGCAGTACTTC. Protein sequence: CASSLSLAGGKQYF.

This chain uses TRBV27 with TRBJ2-5; 15 nucleotides line up with TRBD2. This CDR3 has 22 amino acids. With 1 base clipped from V and 5 bases from J, the junction kept 20 bases outside the gene matches. The germline V gene encodes CDR1 MNHEY and CDR2 SMNVEV (reference sequence). CDR3 in DNA: TGTGCCAGCAGTTTATTGGGGACTAGCGGGAGGACCCGCGCCATTAGCCGGGAGACCCAGTACTTC. As protein: CASSLLGTSGRTRAISRETQYF.

About this clone itself: Its ends do not fully match the called genes, so a read error is possible. V and J are TRBV30 and TRBJ2-3; tentatively, D is TRBD1 (6 bases). Germline assignment: CDR1 GTSNPN and CDR2 SVGIG (reference sequence). CDR3 size: 12 residues. CDR3 bases: TGTGCCTGGTCAACCGGGACAAGTAGACTCAGTTTT. Translation gives CAWSTGTSRLSF.

This clone was seen only once. The V and J genes are TRBV28 and TRBJ1-1; 7 nucleotides align to TRBD1. V gave up 5 bases and J gave up 3 bases; unmatched junction bases: 6. Germline loops: CDR1 MDHEN, CDR2 SYDVKM. The CDR3 consists of 14 residues. In DNA, the CDR3 is TGTGCCAGCAGTAACGCCGGGACAGACACTGAAGCTTTCTTT. It translates to CASSNAGTDTEAFF.

This sequence joins TRBV11-2 and TRBJ2-1; unclear D gene. Germline loops: CDR1 SGHAT, CDR2 FQNNGV. The CDR3 loop spans 16 amino acids. V was clipped by 0 bases and J by 3 bases, with 12 bases between them. As DNA, the CDR3 is TGTGCCAGCAGCTTAGACCCCAGCGAGAACTACAATGAGCAGTTCTTC. Amino acid sequence: CASSLDPSENYNEQFF.

The chain carries TRBV6-1 and TRBJ1-4, with TRBD1 as a possible D gene (5 bases). The CDR3 totals 15 residues. The germline V and J ends were trimmed by 2 bases and 4 bases, with 11 bases remaining between them. Germline V CDR1 and CDR2: MNHNS, SASEGT. Here the CDR3 reads CASSELRGFNEKLFF. The DNA for the CDR3 is TGTGCCAGCAGTGAACTTCGGGGGTTTAATGAAAAACTGTTTTTT.

V is TRBV27 and J is TRBJ2-7, with 8 bases that match TRBD1. There are 14 residues in the CDR3. Germline CDR1 is MNHEY and CDR2 is SMNVEV (reference sequence). The junction had 6 bases not matched to a gene; V was cut back by 8 bases and J by 0 bases. The CDR3 DNA sequence: TGTGCCAGCTCGTGGACAGGGAACTCCTACGAGCAGTACTTC. This codes for CASSWTGNSYEQYF.

The V and J genes are TRBV7-2 and TRBJ1-1, with 9 positions matching TRBD1. CDR1 is SGHTA, CDR2 FQGNSA, per germline. V was clipped by 2 bases and J by 4 bases; unmatched bases: 17. The CDR3 covers 19 residues. The CDR3, as DNA: TGTGCCAGCAGCTTATTCTCTTTGGGACAGGGAGGGTCGGTCACTGAAGCTTTCTTT. Translated, it gives CASSLFSLGQGGSVTEAFF. Variable domain in full (rest from reference TRBV7-2 and TRBJ1-1): GAGVSQSPSNKVTEKGKDVELRCDPISGHTALYWYRQSLGQGLEFLIYFQGNSAPDKSGLPSDRFSAERTGGSVSTLTIQRTQQEDSAVYLCASSLFSLGQGGSVTEAFFGQGTRLTVV.